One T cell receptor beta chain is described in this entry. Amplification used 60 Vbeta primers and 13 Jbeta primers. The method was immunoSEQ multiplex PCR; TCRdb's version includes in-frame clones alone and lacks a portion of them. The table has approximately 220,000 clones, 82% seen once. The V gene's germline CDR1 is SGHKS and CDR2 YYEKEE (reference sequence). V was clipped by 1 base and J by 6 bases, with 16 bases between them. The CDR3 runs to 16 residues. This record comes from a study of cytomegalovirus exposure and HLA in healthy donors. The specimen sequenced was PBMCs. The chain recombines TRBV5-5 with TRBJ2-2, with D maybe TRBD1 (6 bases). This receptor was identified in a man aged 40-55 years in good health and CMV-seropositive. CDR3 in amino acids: CASSLRDTDSPGELFF. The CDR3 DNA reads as TGTGCCAGCAGCTTGAGGGACACGGACTCCCCCGGGGAGCTGTTTTTT.